What follows are 25 T cell receptor beta chains derived from one specimen sequenced in a study of blood T cells in healthy people across ages. Combining a sample-barcoded 5' primer with a J-beta primer mix, a second PCR ran for about 7 to 11 cycles. TCRdb called the 5' RACE reads again in MiXCR, with one record for every CDR3 protein. Counted here are approximately 780,000 distinct CDR3 sequences, 20% to 30% occurring once; the ten biggest clones make up 2.5% to 3.5%. The data were also submitted as part of a second study, on T cells of mothers and their children.

Sequenced sample: blood. All receptors derive from a boy under 18 in good health.

This clonotype was seen only a few times. This CDR3 is CASSLGRVGTAFRQETQYF. CDR3 in DNA: TGTGCCAGCAGCTTGGGCCGGGTTGGGACGGCTTTCCGCCAAGAGACCCAGTACTTC. This chain connects TRBV5-5 to TRBJ2-5, with D perhaps assigned TRBD1 or TRBD2 (5 bases each). The CDR3 totals 19 residues. Between the trimmed V and J ends, which lost 0 bases and 1 base, there was a span of 22 bases. Germline CDR1 SGHKS, CDR2 YYEKEE (reference sequence).

This clonotype was picked up a small number of times. CDR3 sequence (DNA): TGTGCCAGCAGCAGGCTCAACAGGGGGAGCTACAATGAGCAGTTCTTC. Its protein is CASSRLNRGSYNEQFF. V and J are TRBV5-6 and TRBJ2-1, with 8 bases identical to TRBD1. CDR1 is SGHDT, CDR2 YYEEEE, per germline. The CDR3 is 16 amino acids. J was trimmed by 3 bases and V by 4 bases; bases with no gene match: 9.

The genes are TRBV28 and TRBJ1-4; the D gene is possibly TRBD1 (6 bases). Germline V gene lookup returns CDR1 MDHEN and CDR2 SYDVKM. V lost 2 bases and J lost 8, with 12 bases in between. The CDR3 consists of 14 residues. This CDR3 reads CASSLGGHREKLFF. The DNA of the CDR3 is TGTGCCAGCAGTTTAGGGGGCCATCGAGAAAAACTGTTTTTT.

V usage is TRBV4-1 and J usage is TRBJ2-1; either TRBD1 or TRBD2 may fit D (6 bases each). Judging by the DNA end, TRBJ2-5 fits better; the J call may be wrong. Looked up from germline, CDR1 is MGHRA and CDR2 is YSYEKL. The CDR3 is 17 residues long. The CDR3 sequence is CASSQDGGTRAVETQYF. For the CDR3, the DNA is TGCGCCAGCAGCCAAGACGGGGGCACGAGGGCTGTGGAGACCCAGTACTTC.

V gene TRBV20-1 combines with J gene TRBJ1-2; D unclear. V was clipped by 2 bases and J by 8 bases, with 9 bases between them. CDR1 DFQATT and CDR2 SNEGSKA come from the germline V gene (reference sequence). This CDR3 comprises 11 residues. CDR3 coding DNA: TGCAGTGCTAGAAGATTATCAGGCTACACCTTC. The encoded protein is CSARRLSGYTF.

The chain links TRBV2 to TRBJ2-5, with 10 bases that match TRBD1. The assigned J gene may be wrong: the sequence end matches TRBJ2-1 better. This CDR3 spans 14 amino acids. Germline V CDR1 and CDR2: SNHLY, FYNNEI. The CDR3 nucleotides read TGTGCCAGCAAGCGGACAGGGGGGACCAATGAGCAGTTCTTC. Its translation is CASKRTGGTNEQFF.

In this sample, this clonotype turned up a few times. This sequence joins TRBV20-1 and TRBJ2-7; 12 bases line up with TRBD2. Germline assignment: CDR1 DFQATT and CDR2 SNEGSKA (reference sequence). The CDR3 has 14 amino acids. V shed 5 bases and J 3 bases; nucleotides not matched to a gene: 5. The CDR3 loop reads CSAFTSGGLYEQYF. CDR3 bases: TGCAGTGCTTTTACTAGCGGGGGGCTCTACGAGCAGTACTTC.

J is TRBJ2-4 and V is TRBV14, with a weak D call TRBD1 (6 bases). The CDR3 sequence is 15 residues long. Germline loops: CDR1 SGHDN, CDR2 FVKESK. Trimming took 4 bases from V and 1 from J, leaving 11 bases between them. This chain's CDR3 is CASSLQGTAKNIQYF. The DNA for the CDR3 is TGTGCCAGCAGCCTCCAGGGGACGGCCAAAAACATTCAGTACTTC.

As DNA, the CDR3 is TGCAGCGCCCAGAGGGGGATCACTGAAGCTTTCTTT. Encoded protein: CSAQRGITEAFF. The chain is built from TRBV29-1 and TRBJ1-1, with D perhaps TRBD1 (6 bases). Germline values: CDR1 SQVTM, CDR2 ANQGSEA. CDR3 length: 12 amino acids. Between the trimmed V and J ends, which lost 7 bases and 4 bases, there was a span of 13 bases.

The J gene is TRBJ2-6, the V gene TRBV12-3 or TRBV12-4, with D unclear. This CDR3 has 14 amino acids. Trimming left V 3 bases short and J 3 bases short, with 6 bases between. The CDR3 region has the DNA TGTGCCAGCAGTTTCGAGGATGGGGCCAACGTCCTGACTTTC. Translation gives CASSFEDGANVLTF.

The chain combines TRBV6-5 with TRBJ1-5; possible D gene TRBD1, 5 bases. This CDR3 contains 15 residues. Germline CDR1 and CDR2: MNHEY and SVGAGI. The V end was cut by 4 bases, the J end by 2 bases, with 12 bases between. The CDR3 loop is CASSSLTGGNQPQHF. DNA of the CDR3: TGTGCCAGCAGTTCTCTTACGGGGGGCAATCAGCCCCAGCATTTT.

The chain recombines TRBV3-1 with TRBJ2-6; TRBD1 matches at 7 bases. J was trimmed by 4 bases and V by 8 bases; bases with no gene match: 8. Germline lookup yields CDR1 LGHDT and CDR2 YNNKEL (reference sequence). The CDR3 consists of 15 residues. The CDR3 protein is CASRGTATGANVLTF. DNA for the CDR3: TGTGCCAGCCGAGGGACAGCAACGGGGGCCAACGTCCTGACTTTC.

This chain links TRBV10-2 with TRBJ2-3, with D tentatively TRBD2 (6 bases). Germline loops: CDR1 WSHSY, CDR2 SAAADI. V dropped 6 bases and J dropped 1 base, with 17 bases sitting between them. The CDR3 length is 16 residues. In DNA form, the CDR3 reads TGCGCCAGCAGAGAAAGGAGTGGCGGGGGCACAGATACGCAGTATTTT. Translation gives CASRERSGGGTDTQYF.

The chain employs TRBV7-9 and TRBJ1-1; no clear D. The V end was cut by 3 bases, the J end by 6 bases, with 17 bases between. Germline V gives CDR1 SEHNR, CDR2 FQNEAQ (reference sequence). The CDR3 runs to 15 residues. CDR3 in amino acids: CASSFAPGVVAEAFF. CDR3 DNA sequence: TGTGCCAGCAGCTTCGCCCCTGGGGTAGTGGCTGAAGCTTTCTTT.

This clonotype was found a few times. The chain is built from TRBV3-1 and TRBJ1-6, with D hard to call. Deletions cut 2 bases from V and 9 bases from J, with 11 bases between. Germline V gene sequence: CDR1 LGHDT, CDR2 YNNKEL (reference sequence). This CDR3 contains 14 residues. CDR3 DNA: TGTGCCAGCAGCCAAAATAGGCAGACTTCACCCCTCCACTTT. Amino acids: CASSQNRQTSPLHF.

In this sample, this clonotype turned up a few times. The gene calls are TRBV12-3 or TRBV12-4 and TRBJ2-3; D is unclear. Trimming took off 3 bases at V and 9 bases at J, with 7 bases between the two ends. The CDR3 runs to 11 residues. The CDR3 coding sequence is TGTGCCAGCAGTTTGTTTAGAACGCAGTATTTT. As protein: CASSLFRTQYF.

The chain links TRBV12-3 or TRBV12-4 to TRBJ2-1, with D uncertain. V lost 6 bases and J 0 bases, leaving 12 bases between the germline ends. The CDR3 loop spans 15 amino acids. CDR3 loop: CASRPGISSYNEQFF. The CDR3 DNA reads TGTGCCAGCAGGCCGGGCATCAGCTCCTACAATGAGCAGTTCTTC.

This clonotype came up a few times. CDR3 nucleotide sequence: TGTGCCAGCAGCGCCAAGGGGGCTCCCAACTATGGCTACACCTTC. Translated: CASSAKGAPNYGYTF. The genes are TRBV9 and TRBJ1-2; 7 nucleotides line up with TRBD1. CDR3 length equals 15 residues. Losses at the gene ends were 3 bases for V and 2 bases for J; bases not matched to a gene: 7. Germline V gene lookup returns CDR1 SGDLS and CDR2 YYNGEE.

This clonotype was counted at least ten times. V and J are TRBV20-1 and TRBJ2-1, with TRBD2 identical over 13 bases. The CDR3 sequence is 15 residues long. Trimming took 6 bases from V and 7 from J; bases not matched to a gene: 9. CDR1 is DFQATT and CDR2 is SNEGSKA in the germline V gene (reference sequence). CDR3 residues: CSAPSGTSGVNEQFF. CDR3 coding DNA: TGCAGTGCCCCCTCCGGGACTAGCGGGGTAAATGAGCAGTTCTTC.

The rearrangement links TRBV14 to TRBJ2-5; 8 nucleotides agree with TRBD2. Germline assignment: CDR1 SGHDN and CDR2 FVKESK. There are 15 residues in the CDR3. Trimming cost V 5 bases and J 1 base; bases outside gene matches: 6. CDR3 in DNA: TGTGCCAGCAGCTTCCGACTAGCGATCCAAGAGACCCAGTACTTC. Translating it yields CASSFRLAIQETQYF.

The chain is built from TRBV20-1 and TRBJ1-2; D not resolved. Germline-derived CDR1 and CDR2 are DFQATT and SNEGSKA (reference sequence). This CDR3 has 12 residues. V lost 2 bases and J lost 2, with 6 bases in between. DNA for the CDR3: TGCAGTGCTAGAAGAGGGAACTATGGCTACACCTTC. It translates to CSARRGNYGYTF.

The chain couples TRBV7-9 to TRBJ1-1, with D perhaps TRBD1 (6 bases). The CDR3 runs 12 residues. Trimming took off 10 bases at V and 4 bases at J, with 13 bases between the two ends. Per the germline V gene, CDR1 is SEHNR and CDR2 is FQNEAQ (reference sequence). CDR3 in amino acids: CANQGPGTEAFF. CDR3 bases: TGTGCCAACCAGGGGCCAGGCACTGAAGCTTTCTTT.

The V and J genes are TRBV11-2 and TRBJ2-4; D tentatively fits TRBD1 or TRBD2 (5 bases each). In germline, CDR1 is SGHAT, CDR2 FQNNGV. The CDR3 runs to 15 residues. Trimming stripped 0 bases from V and 5 bases from J, with 11 bases between. CDR3 amino acids: CASSLDGTWENIQYF. The CDR3, as DNA: TGTGCCAGCAGCTTAGACGGGACGTGGGAAAACATTCAGTACTTC.

V usage is TRBV9 and J usage is TRBJ1-1, with a tentative D call TRBD1 (5 bases). Trimming pared 2 bases from V and 5 bases from J, leaving 13 bases between. The germline V gene has CDR1 SGDLS and CDR2 YYNGEE. CDR3 size: 14 residues. In DNA form, the CDR3 reads TGTGCCAGCAGCGTCGGGGGGGATTTTACTGAAGCTTTCTTT. The encoded protein is CASSVGGDFTEAFF.

The chain joins TRBV3-1 to TRBJ2-1; no clear D gene. The germline V and J ends were trimmed by 2 bases and 6 bases, with 5 bases remaining between them. The CDR3 runs to 12 residues. The germline CDR1 and CDR2 sequences are LGHDT and YNNKEL (reference sequence). This CDR3 is CASSQKSNEQFF. DNA of the CDR3: TGTGCCAGCAGCCAAAAAAGCAATGAGCAGTTCTTC.